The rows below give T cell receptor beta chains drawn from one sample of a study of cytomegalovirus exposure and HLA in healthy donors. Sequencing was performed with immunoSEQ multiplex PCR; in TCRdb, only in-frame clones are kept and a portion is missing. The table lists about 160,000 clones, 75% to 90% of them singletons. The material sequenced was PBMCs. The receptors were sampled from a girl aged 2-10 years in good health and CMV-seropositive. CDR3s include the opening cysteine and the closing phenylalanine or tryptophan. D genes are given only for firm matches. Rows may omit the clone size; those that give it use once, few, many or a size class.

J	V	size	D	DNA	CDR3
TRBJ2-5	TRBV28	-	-	TGTGCCAGCAGTTTTCAGGGGATTGAGACCCAGTACTTC	CASSFQGIETQYF
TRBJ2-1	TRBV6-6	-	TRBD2	TGTGCCAGCAGTTACTCTAGCGGGAGAGGGAATGAGCAGTTCTTC	CASSYSSGRGNEQFF
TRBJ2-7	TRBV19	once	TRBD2	TGTGCCAGTAGTCAGAGCGGGGAAGCTGGGGAGCAGTACTTC	CASSQSGEAGEQYF
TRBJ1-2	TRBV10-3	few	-	TGTGCCATCAGTGAGGGCAGGGTAGACTATGGCTACACCTTC	CAISEGRVDYGYTF
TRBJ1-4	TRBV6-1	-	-	TGTGCCAGCAGGGACGCGGGGAGTGGAGTCGAAAAACTGTTTTTT	CASRDAGSGVEKLFF
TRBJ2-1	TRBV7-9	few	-	TGTGCCAGCAGCTTAGCGCGGGCCTTCTCCTACAATGAGCAGTTCTTC	CASSLARAFSYNEQFF
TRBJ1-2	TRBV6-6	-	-	TGTGCCAGCAGTTACGACGGAGCAACCTATGGCTACACCTTC	CASSYDGATYGYTF
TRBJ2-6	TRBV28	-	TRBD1	TGTGCCAGCCATGCCGACAGGGGTAGGAAACTAACGGCTGGGGCCAACGTCCTGACTTTC	CASHADRGRKLTAGANVLTF
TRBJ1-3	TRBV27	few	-	TGTGCCAGCAGTCCAGGGTTCACTGGAAACACCATATATTTT	CASSPGFTGNTIYF
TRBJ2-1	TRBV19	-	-	TGTGCCAGTAGTCCGGAGGGGACTCTCGGATACAATGAGCAGTTCTTC	CASSPEGTLGYNEQFF
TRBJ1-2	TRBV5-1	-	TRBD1	TGCGCCAGCAGCGTTAACAGGGGAGGCTACACCTTC	CASSVNRGGYTF
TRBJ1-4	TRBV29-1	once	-	TGCAGCGCGGGGTCGTACAGTTATTCCGAAAAACTGTTTTTT	CSAGSYSYSEKLFF
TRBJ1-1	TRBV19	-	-	TGTGCCAGTAGTACCACATGGGAGGGGACTGAAGCTTTCTTT	CASSTTWEGTEAFF
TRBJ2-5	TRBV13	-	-	TGTGCCAGCAGCTTAGTGGGAGCGACACAAGAGACCCAGTACTTC	CASSLVGATQETQYF
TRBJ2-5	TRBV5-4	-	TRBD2	TGTGCCAGCAACCCGGGACTAGCGGGAGTCGGGCAAGAGACCCAGTACTTC	CASNPGLAGVGQETQYF
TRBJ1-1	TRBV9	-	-	TGTGCCAGCAGCCCCCACGAGGGCGGGAACACTGAAGCTTTCTTT	CASSPHEGGNTEAFF
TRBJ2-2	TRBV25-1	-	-	TGTGCCAGCACCGGCACCGGGGAGCTGTTTTTT	CASTGTGELFF
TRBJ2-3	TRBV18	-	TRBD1	TGTGCCAGCTCACCGGACAGGGGCACAGATACGCAGTATTTT	CASSPDRGTDTQYF
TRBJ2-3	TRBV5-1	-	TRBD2	TGCGCCAGCAGTCGCGCTAGCGGGGACCTGAGCACAGATACGCAGTATTTT	CASSRASGDLSTDTQYF
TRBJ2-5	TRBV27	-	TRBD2	TGTGCCAGCAGTTTAGGGCCGGAGCGGGAGTGGGAGACCCAGTACTTC	CASSLGPEREWETQYF
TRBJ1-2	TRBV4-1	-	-	TGCGCCAGCAGCCAAGTTGCGGACACTTTTAACTATGGCTACACCTTC	CASSQVADTFNYGYTF
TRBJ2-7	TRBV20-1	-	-	TGCAGTGCTCACAGGGAAGGCGAGCAGTACTTC	CSAHREGEQYF
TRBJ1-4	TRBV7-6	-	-	TGTGCCAGCAGCTTAACATCCCGGGCAACTAATGAAAAACTGTTTTTT	CASSLTSRATNEKLFF
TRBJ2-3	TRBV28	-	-	TGTGCCAGCAGTTTCGCAGGAGGCGGACCGTTCGATACGCAGTATTTT	CASSFAGGGPFDTQYF
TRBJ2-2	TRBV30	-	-	TGTGCCTGGAGACTTGAGGGTGGGGAGCTGTTTTTT	CAWRLEGGELFF
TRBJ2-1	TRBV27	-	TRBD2	TGTGCCAGCAGTTTACTAGCGGGAGGGGGGCATGAGCAGTTCTTC	CASSLLAGGGHEQFF
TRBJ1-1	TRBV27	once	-	TGTGCCAGCAGTCCATTCGGACTGACCAACACTGAAGCTTTCTTT	CASSPFGLTNTEAFF
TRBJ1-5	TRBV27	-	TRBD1	TGTGCCAGCAGTCTCGGACAGGGTCAGCCCCAGCATTTT	CASSLGQGQPQHF
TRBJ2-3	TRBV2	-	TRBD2	TGTGCCAGCAGTTACAGCGGGAGGGAAGCAGATACGCAGTATTTT	CASSYSGREADTQYF
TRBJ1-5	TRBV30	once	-	TGTGCCTGGGGGACCCAGGGGAATAGCAATCAGCCCCAGCATTTT	CAWGTQGNSNQPQHF
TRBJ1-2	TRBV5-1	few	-	TGCGCCAGCAGCCCCACGGCGGCTTCCAGGGGTGATGACTATGGCTACACCTTC	CASSPTAASRGDDYGYTF
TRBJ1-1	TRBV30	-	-	TGTGCCTGGAGCGACTGGGGAGTTGAAGCTTTCTTT	CAWSDWGVEAFF
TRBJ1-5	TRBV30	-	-	TGTGCCTGGAGTGTATCAGGGGATCAGCCCCGGCATTTT	CAWSVSGDQPRHF
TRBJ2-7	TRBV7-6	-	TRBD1	TGTGCCAGCAGCCTTCGGGACAGGGACTACGAGCAGTACTTC	CASSLRDRDYEQYF
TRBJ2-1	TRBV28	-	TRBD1	TGTGCCAGCATCCTTCAGGGGGAGAATGAGCAGTTCTTC	CASILQGENEQFF
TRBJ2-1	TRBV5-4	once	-	TGTGCCAGCAGCTTGGTTGATGGCAGCAATGAGCAGTTCTTC	CASSLVDGSNEQFF
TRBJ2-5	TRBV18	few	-	TGTGCCAGCTCACGAGGGTCCCAGACCCAGTACTTC	CASSRGSQTQYF
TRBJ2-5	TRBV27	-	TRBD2	TGTGCCAGCAGTCCTGGACTAGCGGGGCCTCAAGAGAGCCAGTACTTC	CASSPGLAGPQESQYF
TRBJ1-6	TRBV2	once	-	TGTGCCAGCACTAGGCGCGGGGCCCTCCACTTT	CASTRRGALHF
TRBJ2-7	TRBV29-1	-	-	TGCAGCGTGGCACTACAGGGATACGAGCAGTACTTC	CSVALQGYEQYF
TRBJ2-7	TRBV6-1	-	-	TGTGCCAGCAGTGAAGTATACAGAGACTCCTACGAGCAGTACTTC	CASSEVYRDSYEQYF
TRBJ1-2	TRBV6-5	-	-	TGTGCCAGCTCAAGGGGAACAGGGTCAAAGGGCTACACCTTC	CASSRGTGSKGYTF
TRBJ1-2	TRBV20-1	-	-	TGCAGTGGAGGCTATGGCTACACCTTC	CSGGYGYTF
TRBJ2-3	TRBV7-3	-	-	TGTGCCAGCAGCTTAATTGGAGGGGCGGATACGCAGTATTTT	CASSLIGGADTQYF
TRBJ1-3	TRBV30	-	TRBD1	TGTGCCTGGGCCCCCCGACAGGGCCCTGGAAACACCATATATTTT	CAWAPRQGPGNTIYF
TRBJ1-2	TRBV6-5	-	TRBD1	TGTGCCAGCAGGACAGGGAACTATGGCTACACCTTC	CASRTGNYGYTF
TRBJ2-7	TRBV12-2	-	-	TGTGCAAGTCGCTTAGAGGCTAGGGGGACCTACGAGCAGTACTTC	CASRLEARGTYEQYF
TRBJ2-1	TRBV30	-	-	TGTGCCTGGAGTCCCGTTTGGGAGAGCTCCTACAATGAGCAGTTCTTC	CAWSPVWESSYNEQFF
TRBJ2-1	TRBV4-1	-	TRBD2	TGCGCCAGCAGCCCTAGCGGACCTTCCTACAATGAGCAGTTCTTC	CASSPSGPSYNEQFF
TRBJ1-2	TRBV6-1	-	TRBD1	TGTGCCAGCAGATCCGGGACAGGAGTTCACTATGGCTACACCTTC	CASRSGTGVHYGYTF